This TCR beta chain was sequenced in a study of cytomegalovirus exposure and HLA in healthy donors. This table comes from immunoSEQ multiplex PCR, and its TCRdb copy is limited to in-frame clones, with some not included. The repertoire holds more than 75,000 clones, 85% to 95% seen once, with roughly 0.74% in the top ten. The V and J ends lost 0 bases and 3 bases respectively, with 12 bases between them. Per the germline V gene, CDR1 is SNHLY and CDR2 is FYNNEI. The CDR3 extends over 16 amino acids. Findings and caveats of the study: In vitro work confirmed that three CMV-associated chains recognize CMV antigens. Most sequenced TCRs were rare (though some public TCRs occurred in many donors). Associated with cytomegalovirus, according to the listing, were 164 TCR beta chains.

Worth noting for this clone: The antigen remains undetermined.

Material: PBMCs. The chain uses TRBV2 and TRBJ2-1; D not certain. This TCR came from a man in his late teens or twenties in good health and CMV-seronegative. The CDR3 sequence is CASSEALRGGYNEQFF. CDR3 in DNA: TGTGCCAGCAGTGAAGCGCTTCGTGGCGGCTACAATGAGCAGTTCTTC.